The source of this TCR beta chain is a study of control samples from healthy donors and cancer patients. Germline V gives CDR1 MGHDK, CDR2 SYGVNS. The CDR3 sequence is 12 residues long. V lost 4 bases and J 1 base, leaving 5 bases between the germline ends. This table comes from immunoSEQ multiplex PCR, and its TCRdb copy is limited to in-frame clones, with some not included. The repertoire holds fewer than 150,000 clones, with approximately 91% as singletons. As concerns this clone: This may arise from a read error, as a much more abundant clone is one base away.

The clonotype was recovered from a woman aged 18-29 years in good health. Sequenced material: blood. The chain employs TRBV25-1 and TRBJ2-7; D gene ambiguous. The CDR3 sequence: CASSGDSYEQYF. CDR3 DNA: TGTGCCAGCAGTGGTGATTCCTACGAGCAGTACTTC.